This T cell receptor beta chain was found in a study of breast tumors, draining lymph nodes, adjacent tissues. The CDR3 spans 15 residues. With V trimmed by 4 bases and J by 1 base, 2 bases remained unmatched. Germline V gene sequence: CDR1 SGHKS, CDR2 YYEKEE (reference sequence). Study results and limitations: That most tumor T cells come from lymph nodes remained unproven. Tumors had less TCR diversity than lymph nodes, more than nontumor tissue. Compared with basal-like, luminal-like tumors shared significantly more repertoire with nontumor tissue. Data fit most tumor T cells coming from lymph node, expanding in tumor.

The lymph nodes were axillary draining lymph nodes from breast cancer patients. As for this clonotype: Its specificity is unknown. A read error may be the cause here, since a much bigger clone is one base away.

TCRdb reprocessed the multiplex PCR reads via MiXCR and lists one record per CDR3 protein. The sample lists around 190,000 distinct CDR3 sequences, roughly 30% seen once, with approximately 4.3% in the top ten. This chain links TRBV5-5 with TRBJ2-5; 12 positions agree with TRBD2. Sample: axillary lymph node tissue. The clonotype was recovered from a female donor with breast cancer. Some clones in this sample may be carry-over from other donors' samples. The CDR3: CASSPSGGAQETQYF. The CDR3 DNA is TGTGCCAGCAGCCCTAGCGGGGGGGCCCAAGAGACCCAGTACTTC.